A selection of T cell receptor beta chains follows, all from one sample in a study of T cells in Graves' hyperthyroidism and ophthalmopathy. MiXCR, applied by TCRdb to the multiplex PCR reads, yields one record per CDR3 protein. The sample carries hundreds of thousands of distinct CDR3 sequences, roughly 14% recorded once. Sequenced material: blood. These receptors all stem from a young man with Graves' ophthalmopathy. The CDR3 runs from the conserved cysteine through the conserved F or W. The order of the fields is V gene, clone size, J gene, D gene, CDR3 DNA, CDR3 protein. D genes are given only for firm matches. Expanded clones get a size class; other rows say once, few or many, or leave the size out.

v_call: TRBV25-1
clone_size: NA
j_call: TRBJ2-3
d_call: TRBD1
cdr3_nt: TGTGCCAGCAGCACAGGGGGCCCAGACACAGATACGCAGTATTTT
cdr3_aa: CASSTGGPDTDTQYF

v_call: TRBV20-1
clone_size: many
j_call: TRBJ2-5
d_call: NA
cdr3_nt: TGCAGTGCTAGAAAGGTGGGCCAAGAGACCCAGTACTTC
cdr3_aa: CSARKVGQETQYF

v_call: TRBV11-2
clone_size: many
j_call: TRBJ2-1
d_call: TRBD2
cdr3_nt: TGTGCCAGCAGCTCCCGGGGTCTAGCGGGGAACTACAATGAGCAGTTCTTC
cdr3_aa: CASSSRGLAGNYNEQFF

v_call: TRBV12-3/TRBV12-4
clone_size: medium-sized
j_call: TRBJ2-1
d_call: NA
cdr3_nt: TGTGCCAGCAGTTTAGCCCCAAGGGTAGCGGCCTACAATGAGCAGTTCTTC
cdr3_aa: CASSLAPRVAAYNEQFF

v_call: TRBV6-1
clone_size: many
j_call: TRBJ2-3
d_call: TRBD2
cdr3_nt: TGTGCCAGCAGGGAAATAGCGGGAGCAGATACGCAGTATTTT
cdr3_aa: CASREIAGADTQYF

v_call: TRBV4-1
clone_size: NA
j_call: TRBJ2-1
d_call: TRBD2
cdr3_nt: TGCGCCAGCAGCCTTCGGACTAGCGGGGGCCCCAATGAGCAGTTCTTC
cdr3_aa: CASSLRTSGGPNEQFF

v_call: TRBV7-2
clone_size: many
j_call: TRBJ2-2
d_call: NA
cdr3_nt: TGTGCCAGCAGCTGGGGTTGGACCGGGGAGCTGTTTTTT
cdr3_aa: CASSWGWTGELFF

v_call: TRBV30
clone_size: many
j_call: TRBJ2-3
d_call: TRBD1
cdr3_nt: TGTGCCTGGAGTGTAGGGGGCCCTACAGATACGCAGTATTTT
cdr3_aa: CAWSVGGPTDTQYF

v_call: TRBV3-1
clone_size: many
j_call: TRBJ2-5
d_call: TRBD2
cdr3_nt: TGTGCCAGCAGCCAAGATACGGGGGGGCCGGAGACCCAGTACTTC
cdr3_aa: CASSQDTGGPETQYF

v_call: TRBV20-1
clone_size: many
j_call: TRBJ2-3
d_call: NA
cdr3_nt: TGCAGTGCTAGGGGGCTAGCATTCACAGATACGCAGTATTTT
cdr3_aa: CSARGLAFTDTQYF

v_call: TRBV6-5
clone_size: NA
j_call: TRBJ2-3
d_call: NA
cdr3_nt: TGTGCCAGCAGTTACTACAGGGCCAAATATACGCAGTATTTT
cdr3_aa: CASSYYRAKYTQYF

v_call: TRBV7-8
clone_size: NA
j_call: TRBJ2-1
d_call: TRBD2
cdr3_nt: TGTGCCAGCAGCGCCTTACTAGCGGGGGGGCCCCACTCCTACAATGAGCAGTTCTTC
cdr3_aa: CASSALLAGGPHSYNEQFF

v_call: TRBV6-1
clone_size: NA
j_call: TRBJ2-3
d_call: NA
cdr3_nt: TGTGCCAGCAGTCAACATTATACTAGCACAGATACGCAGTATTTT
cdr3_aa: CASSQHYTSTDTQYF

v_call: TRBV3-1
clone_size: many
j_call: TRBJ1-1
d_call: NA
cdr3_nt: TGTGCCAGCAGCCAAGGAAACGGTCGGACTCCTTTCTTT
cdr3_aa: CASSQGNGRTPFF

v_call: TRBV2
clone_size: NA
j_call: TRBJ2-2
d_call: TRBD2
cdr3_nt: TGTGCCAGCAGGGTAGCGGGGGACGGAGCAGGGGAGCTGTTTTTT
cdr3_aa: CASRVAGDGAGELFF

v_call: TRBV12-5
clone_size: many
j_call: TRBJ1-2
d_call: NA
cdr3_nt: TGTGCTAGTGGTTTGTACTACACAGGGCCCACCGGGAAAGCGGATGGCTACACCTTC
cdr3_aa: CASGLYYTGPTGKADGYTF

v_call: TRBV7-2
clone_size: many
j_call: TRBJ2-1
d_call: NA
cdr3_nt: TGTGCCAGCAGCTTCGCGAACAATGAGCAGTTCTTC
cdr3_aa: CASSFANNEQFF

v_call: TRBV11-2
clone_size: NA
j_call: TRBJ1-1
d_call: NA
cdr3_nt: TGTGCCAGCACCCGTAGGCAGGGGCTTTGGACTGAAGCTTTCTTT
cdr3_aa: CASTRRQGLWTEAFF

v_call: TRBV6-1
clone_size: NA
j_call: TRBJ2-3
d_call: TRBD2
cdr3_nt: TGTGCCAGCAAGCGGGGGGCTAGCACAGATACGCAGTATTTT
cdr3_aa: CASKRGASTDTQYF

v_call: TRBV10-1
clone_size: NA
j_call: TRBJ2-1
d_call: TRBD2
cdr3_nt: TGCGCCAGCAGTGACCCTAGCGGGGGGGCCAGTAGGGAGCAGTTCTTC
cdr3_aa: CASSDPSGGASREQFF

v_call: TRBV3-1
clone_size: few
j_call: TRBJ2-3
d_call: TRBD1
cdr3_nt: TGTGCCAGCAGTTCAGGGACAGGCCTCACAGATACGCAGTATTTT
cdr3_aa: CASSSGTGLTDTQYF

v_call: TRBV19
clone_size: few
j_call: TRBJ2-1
d_call: TRBD1
cdr3_nt: TGTGCCAGTAGCCCACAACGGGACAGGGGTTCTAATGAGCAGTTCTTC
cdr3_aa: CASSPQRDRGSNEQFF

v_call: TRBV20-1
clone_size: many
j_call: TRBJ2-7
d_call: NA
cdr3_nt: TGCAGTGCTGGACGAGGGGCAGGCACCTACGAGCAGTACTTC
cdr3_aa: CSAGRGAGTYEQYF

v_call: TRBV12-3/TRBV12-4
clone_size: many
j_call: TRBJ2-7
d_call: NA
cdr3_nt: TGTGCCAGCACTCGGGGCTCCTACGAGCAGTACTTC
cdr3_aa: CASTRGSYEQYF

v_call: TRBV6-2/TRBV6-3
clone_size: many
j_call: TRBJ2-3
d_call: NA
cdr3_nt: TGTGCCAGCAGTTACGTTGGGGTTAGCACAGATACGCAGTATTTT
cdr3_aa: CASSYVGVSTDTQYF

v_call: TRBV6-6
clone_size: NA
j_call: TRBJ2-7
d_call: NA
cdr3_nt: TGTGCCAGCAGTTACTCGTACGGTCGGGAGCAGTACTTC
cdr3_aa: CASSYSYGREQYF

v_call: TRBV20-1
clone_size: few
j_call: TRBJ1-4
d_call: TRBD1
cdr3_nt: TGCAGTGCTCTCCGGACAGGGAATGAAAAACTGTTTTTT
cdr3_aa: CSALRTGNEKLFF

v_call: TRBV5-1
clone_size: NA
j_call: TRBJ2-7
d_call: NA
cdr3_nt: TGCGCCAGCAGCTTGGGGCAGGACAGCTCCTACGAGCAGTACTTC
cdr3_aa: CASSLGQDSSYEQYF

v_call: TRBV6-1
clone_size: many
j_call: TRBJ1-2
d_call: TRBD1
cdr3_nt: TGTGCCAGCAGTGAAACAGGGGATGGAGGCTACACCTTC
cdr3_aa: CASSETGDGGYTF

v_call: TRBV6-1
clone_size: many
j_call: TRBJ1-5
d_call: NA
cdr3_nt: TGTGCCACTTCCTGGGGCCGCAATCAGCCCCAGCATTTT
cdr3_aa: CATSWGRNQPQHF

v_call: TRBV20-1
clone_size: many
j_call: TRBJ1-1
d_call: TRBD1
cdr3_nt: TGCAGTGCTAGAGAAGCAGGGGGTGGGACTGAAGCTTTCTTT
cdr3_aa: CSAREAGGGTEAFF

v_call: TRBV6-1
clone_size: many
j_call: TRBJ1-4
d_call: NA
cdr3_nt: TGTGCCAGCAGTAGAACTAAAAGTGAAAAACTGTTTTTT
cdr3_aa: CASSRTKSEKLFF

v_call: TRBV20-1
clone_size: many
j_call: TRBJ2-7
d_call: NA
cdr3_nt: TGCAGTGCTACCAGACAGGCCGCGTGGGGGGAGCAGTACTTC
cdr3_aa: CSATRQAAWGEQYF

v_call: TRBV6-4
clone_size: NA
j_call: TRBJ2-7
d_call: TRBD1
cdr3_nt: TGTGCCAGCAGTGAACAGGGGAATTCCTACGAGCAGTACTTC
cdr3_aa: CASSEQGNSYEQYF

v_call: TRBV19
clone_size: few
j_call: TRBJ2-1
d_call: TRBD2
cdr3_nt: TGTGCCAGTAGGCGGACTAGCTACGCTGAGCAGTTCTTC
cdr3_aa: CASRRTSYAEQFF

v_call: TRBV10-1
clone_size: many
j_call: TRBJ1-5
d_call: TRBD1
cdr3_nt: TGCGCCAGCAGTGAGTCTACAGGGGGAGAGGTGGTAGGCAATCAGCCCCAGCATTTT
cdr3_aa: CASSESTGGEVVGNQPQHF

v_call: TRBV15
clone_size: many
j_call: TRBJ2-5
d_call: TRBD1
cdr3_nt: TGTGCCACCAGCAGAGAAGGAAACAGGGGCCTGGGGAAGACCCAGTACTTC
cdr3_aa: CATSREGNRGLGKTQYF

v_call: TRBV13
clone_size: few
j_call: TRBJ2-3
d_call: TRBD2
cdr3_nt: TGTGCCAGCAGCTCTAGCGGGGGGGGCTCAGATACGCAGTATTTT
cdr3_aa: CASSSSGGGSDTQYF

v_call: TRBV27
clone_size: many
j_call: TRBJ1-6
d_call: NA
cdr3_nt: TGTGCCAGCAGAACCTGGTTGGGGGAGAATTCACCCCTCCACTTT
cdr3_aa: CASRTWLGENSPLHF

v_call: TRBV15
clone_size: many
j_call: TRBJ1-1
d_call: NA
cdr3_nt: TGTGCCACCAGCAGAGCCACGACGGGAGTAGCTTTCTTT
cdr3_aa: CATSRATTGVAFF

v_call: TRBV11-2
clone_size: NA
j_call: TRBJ2-2
d_call: TRBD1
cdr3_nt: TGTGCCAGCAGCTTCTGGGACAGGAACACCGGGGAGCTGTTTTTT
cdr3_aa: CASSFWDRNTGELFF

v_call: TRBV27
clone_size: many
j_call: TRBJ2-1
d_call: NA
cdr3_nt: TGTGCCAGCAGTCCCTCCGGGCAGCGCTCCTACAATGAGCAGTTCTTC
cdr3_aa: CASSPSGQRSYNEQFF

v_call: TRBV2
clone_size: NA
j_call: TRBJ2-1
d_call: TRBD2
cdr3_nt: TGTGCCAGCATTGGGACTAGCGGGTCCTACAATGAGCAGTTCTTC
cdr3_aa: CASIGTSGSYNEQFF

v_call: TRBV7-3
clone_size: many
j_call: TRBJ2-5
d_call: NA
cdr3_nt: TGTGCCAGCAGCTTAAATCAGGGGCAAGAGACCCAGTACTTC
cdr3_aa: CASSLNQGQETQYF

v_call: TRBV27
clone_size: many
j_call: TRBJ2-2
d_call: NA
cdr3_nt: TGTGCCAGCAGTCCTCCTCCGGGCCAGGTCACCGGGGAGCTGTTTTTT
cdr3_aa: CASSPPPGQVTGELFF

v_call: TRBV11-2
clone_size: many
j_call: TRBJ2-5
d_call: NA
cdr3_nt: TGTGCCAGCAGCTCAGTCGAAGAGACCCAGTACTTC
cdr3_aa: CASSSVEETQYF

v_call: TRBV13
clone_size: many
j_call: TRBJ2-3
d_call: TRBD2
cdr3_nt: TGTGCCAGCAGCTCCCAGGGACTAGCGGCCACAGATACGCAGTATTTT
cdr3_aa: CASSSQGLAATDTQYF

v_call: TRBV6-6
clone_size: NA
j_call: TRBJ1-2
d_call: NA
cdr3_nt: TGTGCCAGCAGTTACTCGAAGTTAAAAGGGCGGAGAAACTATGGCTACACCTTC
cdr3_aa: CASSYSKLKGRRNYGYTF